The text below deals with one T cell receptor beta chain. Its cognate antigen is unknown. 5' RACE that incorporated UMI labels was used to prepare the TRB cDNA libraries. TCRdb reworked the 5' RACE reads into one entry per CDR3 protein, no DNA. The sample totals tens of thousands of distinct CDR3 sequences. This entry belongs to a study of CXCR3-negative and CXCR3-positive naive CD8 T cells. Study-level points and caveats: The study found more hydrophobic TRB CDR3s in CXCR3-positive naive cells than in CXCR3-negative naive cells.

CDR3 length equals 13 residues. In germline, CDR1 is SQVTM, CDR2 ANQGSEA. Input material: naive CXCR3+ CD8+ T cells from blood. Specified subset: CD45RO-CCR7+CD27+CD95- naive CD8+ T cells expressing CXCR3 (TNR3+). J is TRBJ2-7 and V is TRBV29-1; no DNA is available, so the TRBD1 call from TCRdb remains unchecked. The clonotype originates from a human donor in good health. Some clones in this sample may be carry-over from other donors' samples. This CDR3 is CSVLEQGQYEQYF.